Below, one T cell receptor beta chain is given with its context. This clonotype occurred many times. Its binding antigen is unknown. It has no much larger one-base neighbor in the sample; base qualities were not kept. This sample was taken from a study of early T cells in non-severe SARS-CoV-2 infection (dated by TCRdb to about 2021). At the level of the whole study: Because TCR sequencing relied on bulk RNA taken from unsorted whole blood, pairing of alpha and beta chains was not possible.

V is cut by 6 bases and J by 2 bases, and the space between the germline ends is 13 bases. The CDR3 runs 14 residues from the cysteine to the phenylalanine. The sequence is cut down to CDR3 DNA, 42 bases in frame from base 1. CDR1 and CDR2, per the germline V gene (reference sequence), are MNHEY and SMNVEV. The protocol used for the library was 5' RACE. The instrument was a NextSeq 500. To correct for sequencing error and PCR bias, the TCR library protocol tagged individual cDNA molecules with unique molecular identifiers. Both TCR alpha and beta chains were sequenced, and tight co-correlation was observed between alpha and beta sequence abundances in each sample. The source study handled its data this way. Decombinator V4 was used to annotate TCR sequences for V gene, J gene and CDR3. TCRs were defined as expanded if a significant change between any two time points was detected under a Poisson model with p below 0.0001. TCR abundances were normalised to the total number of TCRs sequenced in each sample and reported as counts per million. TRAV1-2 paired with TRAJ12, TRAJ20 or TRAJ33 defined MAIT TCRs, while TRAV10 paired with TRAJ18 defined iNKT TCRs. VDJdb, accessed 1 November 2021, was searched for CMV, EBV and SARS-CoV-2 annotated TCRs, with TCRs annotated for multiple antigens excluded. In TCRdb, the public reads were trimmed at Q25 with fastp and aligned with MiXCR, with productive beta chains retained. CDR3 protein duplicates are merged, each entry listing the most common genes and DNA. These V and J calls derive from TCRdb rather than the authors' analysis. For this sample the table gives approximately 67,000 distinct CDR3 sequences, of which more than 9% were detected only once. In total, the top ten clones hold 3.8% of the sample.

Results and caveats for the whole study, not just this receptor: VDJdb matching was skewed toward anti-spike CD8 responses, so virus-specific expansions were likely underestimated and private and CD4 specificities were missed.

This was a case-control study nested in a cohort of healthcare workers in London, UK, who had nasopharyngeal swab PCR tests and blood samples taken every week. Between 23 and 31 March 2020, the week of the UK lockdown, healthcare workers were enrolled and then followed up weekly for as long as 16 weeks. The rearranged chain carries TRBV27 and TRBJ1-2; the best D guess is TRBD1, with 5 bases matching. This clonotype was obtained from an adult who was a healthcare worker with PCR-confirmed SARS-CoV-2 infection or an uninfected control (not recorded which). Sequencing used whole blood. The bases are TGTGCCAGCAGGCCCCCCGGGACCAACTATGGCTACACCTTC. Its protein is CASRPPGTNYGYTF.